A single sample gave rise to the 22 T cell receptor beta chains below, sequenced in a study of siplizumab effects on memory and regulatory T cells. Only in-frame clones appear in the TCRdb table, and some are missing; sequencing was by immunoSEQ multiplex PCR. The sample lists about 100,000 clones, more than 90% occurring once. The sequencing input was CD4+ T cells sorted from blood. These receptors came from a human donor in good health. Some clones in this sample may be carry-over from other donors' samples.

This clone was seen just once. This rearrangement joins TRBV23-1 to TRBJ2-7; maybe TRBD1 (6 bases). TRBV23-1 is known as an ORF, though its function is uncertain. V was cut by 6 bases and J by 0 bases, with 21 bases left in between. This CDR3 contains 17 residues. The CDR3 bases are TGCGCCAGCAGCCTACCGACTGACAGGTATGACTCCTACGAGCAGTACTTC. Translated, it gives CASSLPTDRYDSYEQYF.

V usage is TRBV19 and J usage is TRBJ1-5; D is perhaps TRBD1 (5 bases). This CDR3 region has 15 residues. Germline V gene sequence: CDR1 LNHDA, CDR2 SQIVND (reference sequence). V lost 0 bases and J 6 bases, leaving 12 bases between the germline ends. Here the CDR3 reads CASSIDTGGGQPQHF. The DNA for the CDR3 is TGTGCCAGTAGTATAGATACCGGTGGGGGTCAGCCCCAGCATTTT.

The chain employs TRBV7-9 and TRBJ1-5; D unclear. CDR1 and CDR2 (germline): SEHNR, FQNEAQ (reference sequence). The germline V and J ends were trimmed by 1 base and 3 bases, with 13 bases remaining between them. The CDR3 is 16 amino acids. The CDR3 nucleotides are TGTGCCAGCAGCTTAGATTCGGGCGCGTTCAATCAGCCCCAGCATTTT. It is translated as CASSLDSGAFNQPQHF.

The chain couples TRBV29-1 to TRBJ2-5; D remains ambiguous. The CDR3 spans 12 residues. V gave up 4 bases and J gave up 3 bases, with 9 bases separating them. Germline CDR1 and CDR2: SQVTM and ANQGSEA. The CDR3 DNA follows: TGCAGCGTTGTTTACTTGGAAGAGACCCAGTACTTC. As protein: CSVVYLEETQYF.

The chain carries TRBV9 and TRBJ1-5, with D possibly matching TRBD1 (6 bases). The CDR3 totals 15 residues. The V gene lost 0 bases and the J gene lost 5 bases, with 12 bases spanning the gap. Germline V gives CDR1 SGDLS, CDR2 YYNGEE. In DNA form, the CDR3 reads TGTGCCAGCAGCGTAGGTAACAGGGTCGATCAGCCCCAGCATTTT. It encodes CASSVGNRVDQPQHF.

J is TRBJ1-4 and V is TRBV7-8, with D tentatively TRBD1 (6 bases). The CDR3 totals 15 residues. V was cut by 5 bases and J by 0 bases, with 10 bases left in between. The germline gives CDR1 SGHVS, CDR2 FQNEAQ. In DNA form, the CDR3 reads TGTGCCAGCAGCCGGACAGCTGCAACTAATGAAAAACTGTTTTTT. This codes for CASSRTAATNEKLFF.

This clone was seen a handful of times. V and J are TRBV7-9 and TRBJ1-2, with a tentative D call TRBD1 (6 bases). The CDR3 spans 15 residues. In germline, CDR1 is SEHNR, CDR2 FQNEAQ (reference sequence). Trimming cost V 7 bases and J 4 bases, with 19 bases left between them. This CDR3 is CASTPGGGLGYGYTF. The CDR3 bases are TGTGCCAGCACCCCGGGTGGGGGGCTGGGCTATGGCTACACCTTC.

V gene TRBV10-3 combines with J gene TRBJ1-2; 10 nucleotides agree with TRBD1. In germline, CDR1 is ENHRY, CDR2 SYGVKD. V shed 3 bases and J 4 bases; nucleotides not matched to a gene: 5. The CDR3 is made up of 15 amino acids. CDR3 protein: CAISEGDRGSYGYTF. CDR3 nucleotides: TGTGCCATCAGTGAAGGGGACAGGGGTAGCTATGGCTACACCTTC.

The J gene is TRBJ1-5, the V gene TRBV2; D gene uncertain. This CDR3 comprises 15 residues. V was clipped by 3 bases and J by 9 bases, with 18 bases between them. Germline CDR1 SNHLY, CDR2 FYNNEI. The CDR3 reads CASSEEALHGGPQHF. CDR3 DNA sequence: TGTGCCAGCAGTGAGGAGGCGCTCCATGGTGGGCCCCAGCATTTT.

This chain links TRBV18 with TRBJ2-7, with unresolved D. Germline V gives CDR1 KGHSH, CDR2 LQKENI. This CDR3 is 12 amino acids long. Trimming cost V 2 bases and J 5 bases, with 7 bases left between them. The CDR3 sequence: CASSPGANEQYF. Written as DNA, the CDR3 is TGTGCCAGCTCACCAGGAGCGAACGAGCAGTACTTC.

The V call is TRBV7-3, the J call TRBJ1-1, with 10 bases lining up with TRBD1. The V gene's germline CDR1 is SGHTA and CDR2 FQGTGA. The length of the CDR3 is 16 residues. The ends lost 3 bases at V and 4 bases at J; junction bases unmatched: 8. The CDR3 bases are TGTGCCAGCAGCTTTACTCGACAGGGGGCTGCCACTGAAGCTTTCTTT. It encodes CASSFTRQGAATEAFF.

With respect to this clone: This specimen includes other DNA sequences encoding the same CDR3. The chain joins TRBV19 to TRBJ2-7; 7 bases line up with TRBD2. The CDR3 is 14 residues long. CDR1 is LNHDA and CDR2 is SQIVND in the germline V gene (reference sequence). With V trimmed by 5 bases and J by 1 base, 5 bases remained unmatched. The CDR3 region is CASSPLGLSYEQYF. For the CDR3, the DNA is TGTGCCAGTAGTCCCTTGGGACTATCCTACGAGCAGTACTTC.

The chain has TRBV6-1 and TRBJ2-7, with TRBD1 identical over 7 bases. From germline, CDR1 is MNHNS and CDR2 SASEGT. The CDR3 is made up of 15 amino acids. J lost 5 bases, V lost 6 bases, and 13 bases had no gene match. CDR3 region: CASSYADRTGHEQYF. CDR3 DNA sequence: TGTGCCAGCAGCTACGCCGACAGGACAGGCCACGAGCAGTACTTC.

The chain uses TRBV29-1 and TRBJ1-2; tentative D call: TRBD1 (5 bases). V was trimmed by 4 bases and J by 6 bases, leaving 9 bases between them. Germline lookup yields CDR1 SQVTM and CDR2 ANQGSEA. The CDR3 has 11 residues. The CDR3 spells CSVGGGNGYTF. The CDR3 DNA sequence: TGCAGCGTTGGCGGGGGGAATGGCTACACCTTC.

The CDR3 DNA is TGTGCCAGCAGATACACCGGGACAGGAACCTACGAGCAGTACTTC. Its translation: CASRYTGTGTYEQYF. The chain couples TRBV6-5 to TRBJ2-7; the match to TRBD1 covers 8 bases. This CDR3 has 15 amino acids. The J segment lost 2 bases and the V segment lost 6 bases, leaving 9 bases of the junction unmatched. Per the germline V gene, CDR1 is MNHEY and CDR2 is SVGAGI.

V usage is TRBV23-1 and J usage is TRBJ2-7, with D maybe TRBD2 (5 bases). TRBV23-1 is an ORF, and what it does is uncertain. V dropped 8 bases and J dropped 7 bases, with 21 bases sitting between them. The CDR3 is 14 amino acids. CDR3 region: CASRKRVPTGEQYF. The CDR3 region has the DNA TGCGCCAGCCGTAAAAGAGTCCCGACGGGGGAGCAGTACTTC.

This sequence joins TRBV27 and TRBJ1-2; a weak D match, TRBD1 (5 bases). Germline V gene data show CDR1 as MNHEY and CDR2 as SMNVEV (reference sequence). The CDR3 consists of 12 residues. The V and J ends lost 2 bases and 7 bases respectively, with 8 bases between them. CDR3 region: CASSLEGFGYTF. The DNA for the CDR3 is TGTGCCAGCAGTTTAGAGGGGTTTGGCTACACCTTC.

The rearrangement uses TRBV7-2 and TRBJ2-3; D gene ambiguous. The length of the CDR3 is 13 residues. V was pared by 7 bases and J by 4 bases, with 12 bases between. CDR1 is SGHTA, CDR2 FQGNSA, per germline. The CDR3 reads CASTAPGADTQYF. The CDR3 nucleotides read TGTGCCAGCACCGCCCCCGGTGCAGATACGCAGTATTTT.

The gene calls are TRBV27 and TRBJ2-7, with 9 nucleotides matching TRBD1. This CDR3 contains 17 residues. The germline CDR1 and CDR2 sequences are MNHEY and SMNVEV (reference sequence). V lost 1 base to trimming and J lost 2 bases; unmatched junction nucleotides: 9. CDR3 in amino acids: CASSLFEGQGNPYEQYF. The CDR3 DNA is TGTGCCAGCAGTTTATTCGAGGGACAGGGTAACCCCTACGAGCAGTACTTC.

The CDR3 loop reads CASSPTRLTEAFF. CDR3 coding DNA: TGTGCCAGCAGCCCTACTCGTCTTACTGAAGCTTTCTTT. The rearrangement uses TRBV7-3 and TRBJ1-1; D is unclear. CDR3 length: 13 amino acids. Germline CDR1 is SGHTA and CDR2 is FQGTGA. V gave up 5 bases and J gave up 5 bases, with 12 bases separating them.

The V call is TRBV7-3, the J call TRBJ2-1, with no clear D. The CDR3 length is 14 residues. CDR1 SGHTA and CDR2 FQGTGA come from the germline V gene. V lost 1 base and J 0 bases, leaving 4 bases between the germline ends. This CDR3 is CASSLRPSYNEQFF. The CDR3 region has the DNA TGTGCCAGCAGCTTAAGACCCTCCTACAATGAGCAGTTCTTC.

V usage is TRBV7-6 and J usage is TRBJ2-5; 8 positions agree with TRBD2. The CDR3 runs to 15 residues. Germline trimming cut 2 bases from V and 5 bases from J; bases unmatched to any gene: 7. Germline assignment: CDR1 SGHVS and CDR2 FNYEAQ. The CDR3 DNA sequence: TGTGCCAGCAGCTTAATGACGGGAGGGGGGGAGACCCAGTACTTC. This encodes CASSLMTGGGETQYF. The variable domain in full, with the rest retrieved from reference TRBV7-6 and TRBJ2-5, is GAGVSQSPRYKVTKRGQDVALRCDPISGHVSLYWYRQALGQGPEFLTYFNYEAQQDKSGLPNDRFSAERPEGSISTLTIQRTEQRDSAMYRCASSLMTGGGETQYFGPGTRLLVL.